This T cell receptor beta chain stems from a study of T-cell reconstitution after alpha-beta-depleted transplantation in children. Broader study findings: Expanded graft clones numbering several hundred reportedly gave rise to alpha-beta T cells about two months after transplant. A year had passed since transplant, and T-cell counts and diversity by then came mostly from newly produced T cells.

About this clonotype itself: Its antigen remains unidentified.

Library preparation (for TCRbeta) was performed with unique molecular identifiers. MiXCR, run by TCRdb on the PCR reads, gives a single entry per CDR3 protein. The repertoire includes about 510,000 distinct CDR3 sequences, about an eighth of them detected once, and 14% sits in the top ten. This TCR was sampled from a female patient aged 2-10 years who had a stem cell transplant for aplastic anemia, so the T cells may come from the graft donor. Specimen: PBMCs, mostly from graft donor cells, collected 180 days after TCRalphabeta/CD19-depleted stem cell transplant.

CDR3 in amino acids: CASSYHGQETQYF. Written as DNA, the CDR3 is TGTGCCAGCAGCTACCACGGGCAAGAGACCCAGTACTTC. The chain couples TRBV7-2 to TRBJ2-5; D gene ambiguous. This CDR3 comprises 13 residues. Germline V lookup: CDR1 SGHTA, CDR2 FQGNSA. V lost 4 bases, J lost 2 bases, and 8 bases lay in between.